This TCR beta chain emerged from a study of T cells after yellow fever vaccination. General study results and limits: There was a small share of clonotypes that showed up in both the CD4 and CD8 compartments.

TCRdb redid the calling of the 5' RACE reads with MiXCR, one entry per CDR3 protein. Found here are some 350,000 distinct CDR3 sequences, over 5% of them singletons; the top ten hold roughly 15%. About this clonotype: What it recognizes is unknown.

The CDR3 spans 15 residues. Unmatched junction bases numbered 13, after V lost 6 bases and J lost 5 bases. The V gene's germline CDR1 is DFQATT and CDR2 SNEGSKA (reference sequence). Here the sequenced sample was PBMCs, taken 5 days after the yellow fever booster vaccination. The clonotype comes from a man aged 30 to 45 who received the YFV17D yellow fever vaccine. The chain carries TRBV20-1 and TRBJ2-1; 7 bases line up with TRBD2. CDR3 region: CSAARRLADHNEQFF. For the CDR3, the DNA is TGCAGTGCAGCCCGCCGGCTAGCGGACCACAATGAGCAGTTCTTC.